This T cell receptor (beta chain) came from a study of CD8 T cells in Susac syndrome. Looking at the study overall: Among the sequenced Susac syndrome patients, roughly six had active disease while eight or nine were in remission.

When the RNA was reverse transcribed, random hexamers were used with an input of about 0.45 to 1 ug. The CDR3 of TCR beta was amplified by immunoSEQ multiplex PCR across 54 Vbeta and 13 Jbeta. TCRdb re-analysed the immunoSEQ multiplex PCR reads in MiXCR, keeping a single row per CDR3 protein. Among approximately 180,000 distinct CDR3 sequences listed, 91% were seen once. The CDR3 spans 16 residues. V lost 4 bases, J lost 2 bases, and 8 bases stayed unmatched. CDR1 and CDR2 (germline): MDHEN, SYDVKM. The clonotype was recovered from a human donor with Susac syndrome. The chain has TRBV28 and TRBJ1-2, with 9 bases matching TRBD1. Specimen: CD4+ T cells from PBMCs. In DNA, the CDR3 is TGTGCCAGCAGTTCCCCGCCGGGACAGGGAAACTATGGCTACACCTTC. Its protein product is CASSSPPGQGNYGYTF.